The rows below give T cell receptor beta chains drawn from one sample of a study of T cell responses to AZD1222 COVID-19 vaccine. This table comes from immunoSEQ multiplex PCR, and its TCRdb copy is limited to in-frame clones, with some not included. This sample yields about 45,000 clones, of which around 80% are seen a single time; roughly a fifth belongs to the top ten. Sequenced material: peripheral blood, taken 28 days after the second dose of the MenACWY control vaccine. The receptor source for this set is an adult who received the MenACWY meningococcal vaccine as a control. CDR3s include the opening cysteine and the closing phenylalanine or tryptophan. A D gene is named only where the DNA matches it firmly.

CDR3 protein	D gene	V gene	J gene
CASSATGINSPLHF	NA	TRBV6-4	TRBJ1-6
CAISAGGWDGYTF	NA	TRBV10-3	TRBJ1-2
CASTFTTGATDTQYF	TRBD1	TRBV19	TRBJ2-3
CASSLRSRGYYNEQFF	TRBD1	TRBV19	TRBJ2-1
CASRPQDGVNSPLHF	NA	TRBV5-1	TRBJ1-6
CATSDGASYNEQFF	NA	TRBV24-1	TRBJ2-1
CASSSGQGSYQPQHF	TRBD1	TRBV28	TRBJ1-5
CASSPQDQPQHF	NA	TRBV19	TRBJ1-5
CASSREGGQFF	NA	TRBV12-3/TRBV12-4	TRBJ2-1
CASSGAQGGGTEAFF	NA	TRBV28	TRBJ1-1
CASSLYGEGTEAFF	NA	TRBV27	TRBJ1-1
CASTGGVEQFF	NA	TRBV2	TRBJ2-1
CASSVGWVESYNEQFF	NA	TRBV9	TRBJ2-1
CASSLSTAAPEGQYF	NA	TRBV6-5	TRBJ2-7
CASSLQQGLSYNEQFF	NA	TRBV5-6	TRBJ2-1
CASTATGPGNSPLHF	NA	TRBV5-1	TRBJ1-6
CASSELGLGTEAFF	NA	TRBV2	TRBJ1-1
CASSLEGRENSPLHF	NA	TRBV5-6	TRBJ1-6
CASSVVETSEAFF	NA	TRBV9	TRBJ1-1
CASSVGGQGNQPQHF	TRBD1	TRBV9	TRBJ1-5
CASRIGSKGFGGYTF	NA	TRBV2	TRBJ1-2
CAWSQGTGGSTDTQYF	TRBD1	TRBV30	TRBJ2-3
CASSEAGEVDYGYTF	NA	TRBV2	TRBJ1-2
CATRTGHTEAFF	TRBD1	TRBV24-1	TRBJ1-1
CAWSPSHQPQHF	NA	TRBV30	TRBJ1-5
CASSENLNTGELFF	NA	TRBV6-1	TRBJ2-2
CASSQGRGGNQPQHF	NA	TRBV3-1/TRBV3-2	TRBJ1-5
CASSHTGGPYQETQYF	TRBD1	TRBV4-1	TRBJ2-5
CASSPRGGTEAFF	NA	TRBV5-6	TRBJ1-1
CASSDGKWGEKLFF	NA	TRBV10-2	TRBJ1-4
CASSWTENQPQHF	NA	TRBV7-2	TRBJ1-5
CSVGRGANYGYTF	NA	TRBV29-1	TRBJ1-2
CASSRTGDSGANVLTF	TRBD1	TRBV6-4	TRBJ2-6
CASSYRGQGTEAFF	TRBD1	TRBV27	TRBJ1-1
CAWSLGGGDSDTEAFF	NA	TRBV30	TRBJ1-1
CASSLTGGRTNEKLFF	TRBD1	TRBV7-9	TRBJ1-4
CASSLYGETYTEAFF	NA	TRBV28	TRBJ1-1
CASSSLGGSYEQYF	NA	TRBV5-1	TRBJ2-7
CASSRVTGYNEQFF	NA	TRBV5-5	TRBJ2-1
CASSGGDNYGYTF	NA	TRBV6-4	TRBJ1-2
CASSRTGGSGANVLTF	TRBD1	TRBV2	TRBJ2-6
CATHPGTGNTGELFF	TRBD1	TRBV19	TRBJ2-2
CASSVGGRGTNTEAFF	NA	TRBV9	TRBJ1-1
CASSDDTGPRMGGYTF	NA	TRBV7-2	TRBJ1-2
CASSLGSQGAGEKLFF	NA	TRBV5-1	TRBJ1-4
CASSFDRDRYEQYF	TRBD1	TRBV5-1	TRBJ2-7
CAARGTGDNTEAFF	TRBD1	TRBV6-5	TRBJ1-1
CASSQYRAYEQYF	NA	TRBV18	TRBJ2-7
CASSPVQRRDIQYF	NA	TRBV11-2	TRBJ2-4
CASSEQATTNEKLFF	NA	TRBV2	TRBJ1-4
CASSPDRGDQPQHF	TRBD1	TRBV27	TRBJ1-5
CASSPTAFGAGELFF	NA	TRBV6-5	TRBJ2-2
CASSLVIGQPQHF	NA	TRBV7-2	TRBJ1-5
CASKGKQGQYTEAFF	NA	TRBV25-1	TRBJ1-1